This entry features one TCR beta chain sequence. TCRdb's copy holds only in-frame clones and misses some; the assay was immunoSEQ multiplex PCR. The sample yields 350,000 to 550,000 clones, approximately 90% seen once. Ages ranged from about 18 to 89 years, with residence in under 25 US areas. V was pared by 3 bases and J by 8 bases, with 8 bases of the junction left unmatched. CDR3 length equals 14 residues. Per germline, CDR1 GTSNPN and CDR2 SVGIG (reference sequence). These data originate in a study of blood T cell repertoires in COVID-19. This chain connects TRBV30 to TRBJ2-2; 8 bases line up with TRBD2. This receptor was taken from a man aged 25-45 years who had recovered from COVID-19. The sequenced sample consisted of PBMCs or T cells enriched from blood (not recorded which). The CDR3 region is CAWRAAGAAGELFF. The CDR3 DNA reads TGTGCCTGGAGGGCAGCGGGAGCGGCGGGGGAGCTGTTTTTT.